The clone carrying this T cell receptor (beta chain) was observed at least ten times. The sample belongs to a study of T cells in Graves' hyperthyroidism and ophthalmopathy. The CDR3 regions of TCR beta were amplified from RNA transcripts. The TCR CDR3 was amplified in a first-round RT-PCR using the HTBI primer set. TCRdb called the multiplex PCR reads again in MiXCR, with one record for every CDR3 protein. The sample has hundreds of thousands of distinct CDR3 sequences; over 15% are singletons. Per the germline V gene, CDR1 is SEHNR and CDR2 is FQNEAQ (reference sequence). Deletions cut 1 base from V and 0 bases from J, with 16 bases between. CDR3 size: 18 residues.

Sequencing used blood. J is TRBJ2-1 and V is TRBV7-9, with unresolved D. The sequence was obtained from a young woman with Graves' hyperthyroidism. In DNA, the CDR3 is TGTGCCAGCAGCTTAGTGGATACGGTGGAGTCCTCCTACAATGAGCAGTTCTTC. This sequence encodes CASSLVDTVESSYNEQFF.